This T cell receptor beta chain originates from a study of identical twins. Study-wide results and caveats: Models underestimated how often monozygotic twins shared out-of-frame TCR alpha.

This clonotype has a handful of counts. Its target is not known. Trimming pared 6 bases from V and 2 bases from J, leaving 12 bases between. Germline V gene lookup returns CDR1 DFQATT and CDR2 SNEGSKA (reference sequence). This CDR3 contains 13 residues. TCRdb re-derived calls from the 5' RACE reads in MiXCR, one entry per CDR3 protein. The sample consists of 700,000 or so distinct CDR3 sequences, 8.6% of them appearing once. This same sample was also taken into another study, of yellow fever vaccine responses in identical twins.

The chain employs TRBV20-1 and TRBJ2-3; D is unclear. Sequenced sample: PBMCs. This TCR was recovered from a young woman in good health. The CDR3 DNA follows: TGCAGTGCCCCAGCGCATAACACAGATACGCAGTATTTT. Translated: CSAPAHNTDTQYF.